This T cell receptor (beta chain) was recorded in a study of blood T cell repertoires in COVID-19. For the study at large: Sites across the United States, Italy and Spain contributed samples from acute and convalescent COVID-19. The cDNA or gDNA used as material had been derived from T cells, B-cell-depleted T cells, or PBMCs.

The germline gives CDR1 LGHDT, CDR2 YNNKEL (reference sequence). V trimming: 6 bases; J trimming: 4 bases; junction bases outside the gene matches: 5. This CDR3 has 16 amino acids. Per the authors' pipeline: Nucleated cell number was recorded as an estimate derived from reference gene primer amplification. Assay: immunoSEQ multiplex PCR; the TCRdb copy retains only in-frame clones and omits some. That table supplies the V and J calls and clone size; D and trimming were determined from the DNA. The sample has 30,000 to 35,000 clones, roughly 85% seen once; the top ten hold around 8.6%. The sequence came from an elderly man with active COVID-19. The sequenced sample was peripheral blood. V and J are TRBV3-1 (or the pseudogene TRBV3-2) and TRBJ2-6; 11 nucleotides align to TRBD2. CDR3 sequence (DNA): TGTGCCAGCAGTCTAGCGGGGGGTGCGGGGGCCAACGTCCTGACTTTC. Protein product: CASSLAGGAGANVLTF.